One sample yielded the 21 T cell receptor beta chains listed below, sequenced in a study of shared clonotypes between healthy human individuals (dated by TCRdb to the early 2020s). CD8 naive samples were obtained by positive selection for CCR7 among CD45RO-negative cells, yielding a CD45RA+CCR7+ population from which TemRA cells were excluded. The library was obtained by the immunoSEQ multiplex PCR assay. TCRdb limited this immuneACCESS table to in-frame rearrangements with V and J called. A share of clones is missing; checked studies link under half to unresolved V genes, and the rest is unexplained. For this sample there are approximately 2,200,000 clones; 90% to 95% appear just once. In total, the top ten clones hold under 2% of the sample. Sequences were obtained from naive CD8+ T cells from PBMCs. In light of the paper, this sample's cell subset or site label describes: CD45RA+CCR7+. These receptors were taken from a man younger than 30 in good health. Some clones in this sample may be carry-over from other donors' samples.

The chain employs TRBV7-8 and TRBJ1-3; no reliable D call. This CDR3 has 15 residues. Germline values: CDR1 SGHVS, CDR2 FQNEAQ. V lost 5 bases and J lost 0, with 11 bases in between. The CDR3 here is CASSTRSSSGNTIYF. The CDR3 DNA reads TGTGCCAGCAGCACCCGCAGTTCCTCTGGAAACACCATATATTTT.

A few counts support this clone. The chain joins TRBV29-1 to TRBJ1-1; the D gene is possibly TRBD1 (5 bases). CDR1 and CDR2 (germline): SQVTM, ANQGSEA. CDR3 length: 11 residues. V lost 6 bases and J 8 bases, leaving 13 bases between the germline ends. The CDR3 region is CSVAGSREAFF. For the CDR3, the DNA is TGCAGCGTGGCAGGGTCCCGCGAAGCTTTCTTT.

The chain recombines TRBV6-5 with TRBJ1-1; no clear D. CDR1 and CDR2 from the germline V gene are MNHEY and SVGAGI. This CDR3 is built from 14 residues. Trimming stripped 0 bases from V and 4 bases from J, with 9 bases between. For the CDR3, the DNA is TGTGCCAGCAGTTACTCCCCAGTCTTCACTGAAGCTTTCTTT. Translating it yields CASSYSPVFTEAFF.

In this sample, this clone turned up a few times. The chain links TRBV6-5 to TRBJ2-7, with D hard to call. The CDR3 spans 11 residues. Trimming shortened V by 8 bases and J by 9 bases, and 14 bases separated the two germline ends. CDR1 is MNHEY, CDR2 SVGAGI, per germline. DNA of the CDR3: TGTGCCAGCGGTGAGTTGAGACCGCAGTACTTC. It is translated as CASGELRPQYF.

V is TRBV6-1 and J is TRBJ2-7; 7 bases are shared with TRBD2. Germline values: CDR1 MNHNS, CDR2 SASEGT. The V segment lost 5 bases and the J segment 3 bases; nucleotides outside the gene matches: 10. CDR3 length equals 15 residues. The DNA of the CDR3 is TGTGCCAGCAGTCCACCCGCGGGAGCCCTCTACGAGCAGTACTTC. It codes for CASSPPAGALYEQYF.

The rearrangement joins TRBV27 to TRBJ2-3, with 11 bases identical to TRBD2. From germline, CDR1 is MNHEY and CDR2 SMNVEV (reference sequence). The CDR3 length is 15 residues. V lost 5 bases, J lost 4 bases, and 5 bases stayed unmatched. This chain's CDR3 is CASSVAGGPPDTQYF. In DNA form, the CDR3 reads TGTGCCAGCAGTGTAGCGGGAGGGCCTCCAGATACGCAGTATTTT.

The chain has TRBV4-3 and TRBJ1-3, with D possibly being TRBD1 (6 bases). Deletions cut 1 base from V and 7 bases from J, with 14 bases between. Germline V gene lookup returns CDR1 LGHNA and CDR2 YSLEER. This CDR3 spans 15 amino acids. CDR3 bases: TGCGCCAGCAGCCAAGCACAGGGATTCGGGAACACCATATATTTT. This gives the protein CASSQAQGFGNTIYF.

The chain links TRBV5-6 to TRBJ2-7; TRBD1 matches at 9 bases. V was clipped by 2 bases and J by 6 bases; unmatched bases: 9. The germline V gene encodes CDR1 SGHDT and CDR2 YYEEEE. This CDR3 comprises 15 residues. CDR3 bases: TGTGCCAGCAGCTTCTACGGGACAGGGAGTCCCGAGCAGTACTTC. Encoded protein: CASSFYGTGSPEQYF.

The V gene is TRBV11-1, the J gene TRBJ2-7; D is uncertain. Germline CDR1 is SGHAT and CDR2 is FQDESV (reference sequence). There are 13 residues in the CDR3. V lost 2 bases and J lost 4, with 9 bases in between. The CDR3 nucleotides are TGTGCCAGCAGCTTATCGGCCGTTTACGAGCAGTACTTC. Translating gives CASSLSAVYEQYF.

The V gene is TRBV13, the J gene TRBJ2-5; D is ambiguous. Germline CDR1 is PRHDT and CDR2 is FYEKMQ (reference sequence). The CDR3 is 12 amino acids. Trimming left V 4 bases short and J 5 bases short, with 8 bases between. The CDR3 protein is CASSSLGETQYF. CDR3 sequence (DNA): TGTGCCAGCAGCTCCCTCGGGGAGACCCAGTACTTC.

This chain connects TRBV28 to TRBJ2-5; 7 bases fit TRBD2. CDR3 length: 14 amino acids. Germline V gene sequence: CDR1 MDHEN, CDR2 SYDVKM. J lost 5 bases, V lost 4 bases, and 7 bases had no gene match. The CDR3 here is CASSYEREQETQYF. CDR3 nucleotide sequence: TGTGCCAGCAGTTATGAGCGGGAACAGGAGACCCAGTACTTC.

The chain recombines TRBV19 with TRBJ2-7; no clear D gene. There are 14 residues in the CDR3. V was cut by 3 bases and J by 6 bases, with 15 bases left in between. Germline assignment: CDR1 LNHDA and CDR2 SQIVND (reference sequence). The CDR3 protein is CASSMAAYQPEQYF. For the CDR3, the DNA is TGTGCCAGTAGTATGGCGGCATATCAGCCCGAGCAGTACTTC.

Note on this clone: This sample also contains other DNA sequences that code for the same CDR3. The CDR3 nucleotides are TGTGCCAGCAGTTTGGAGGGGACAGCTTACGAGCAGTACTTC. This sequence encodes CASSLEGTAYEQYF. This chain links TRBV28 with TRBJ2-7, with a possible D match to TRBD1 (7 bases). V was cut by 3 bases and J by 4 bases, with 13 bases left in between. Per germline, CDR1 MDHEN and CDR2 SYDVKM. There are 14 residues in the CDR3.

The chain is built from TRBV13 and TRBJ2-1; TRBD1 aligns across 8 bases. The CDR3 spans 15 residues. Trimming removed 5 bases from V and 1 base from J; junction bases left unmatched: 4. Germline CDR1 PRHDT, CDR2 FYEKMQ (reference sequence). CDR3 loop: CASSPRDRSYNEQFF. The CDR3 DNA follows: TGTGCCAGCAGCCCCCGGGACAGGTCCTACAATGAGCAGTTCTTC.

The V call is TRBV23-1, the J call TRBJ2-2; 10 positions agree with TRBD1. TRBV23-1 is marked as an open reading frame, function uncertain. The J segment lost 4 bases and the V segment lost 8 bases, leaving 10 bases of the junction unmatched. This CDR3 has 16 residues. CDR3 coding DNA: TGCGCCAGCGGTAGACAGGGGGCCGTTGGCACCGGGGAGCTGTTTTTT. As protein: CASGRQGAVGTGELFF.

This clone was seen just once. The J gene is TRBJ1-6, the V gene TRBV25-1; no firm D call. The CDR3 sequence is 13 residues long. CDR1 and CDR2 from the germline V gene are MGHDK and SYGVNS. The V end was cut by 2 bases, the J end by 3 bases, with 2 bases between. CDR3 sequence (DNA): TGTGCCAGCAGTGAAGGCTATAATTCACCCCTCCACTTT. Its translation is CASSEGYNSPLHF.

The chain has TRBV7-3 and TRBJ1-5, with D hard to call. Germline values: CDR1 SGHTA, CDR2 FQGTGA. The CDR3 is 14 residues long. Trimming took off 3 bases at V and 5 bases at J, with 11 bases between the two ends. The CDR3 sequence is CASSLAGWDQPQHF. The CDR3 nucleotides read TGTGCCAGCAGCTTGGCAGGCTGGGATCAGCCCCAGCATTTT.

The J gene is TRBJ2-3, the V gene TRBV2; possibly TRBD2 for D (5 bases). The CDR3 sequence is 16 residues long. Germline V gene lookup returns CDR1 SNHLY and CDR2 FYNNEI. Trimming cost V 0 bases and J 4 bases, with 14 bases left between them. The CDR3 bases are TGTGCCAGCAGTGAAGCAGCCGGGAAGGGCGCAGATACGCAGTATTTT. Translation: CASSEAAGKGADTQYF.

The chain joins TRBV9 to TRBJ2-1; D is perhaps TRBD2 (5 bases). CDR3 length: 13 amino acids. Germline CDR1 reads SGDLS; CDR2 reads YYNGEE. Trimming stripped 4 bases from V and 3 bases from J, with 8 bases between. The DNA for the CDR3 is TGTGCCAGCAGCAACCGGGACTACAATGAGCAGTTCTTC. It translates to CASSNRDYNEQFF.

The chain couples TRBV7-3 to TRBJ2-2, with no clear D. The germline CDR1 and CDR2 sequences are SGHTA and FQGTGA. V lost 5 bases to trimming and J lost 4 bases, with 8 bases between them. The CDR3 loop spans 13 amino acids. In DNA, the CDR3 is TGTGCCAGCAGCCCAGTGGGCACCGGGGAGCTGTTTTTT. Amino acid sequence: CASSPVGTGELFF.

The chain carries TRBV10-2 and TRBJ2-7, with D possibly called TRBD1 or TRBD2 (5 bases each). Deletions cut 3 bases from V and 5 bases from J, with 14 bases between. Germline V lookup: CDR1 WSHSY, CDR2 SAAADI. CDR3 length: 14 residues. DNA of the CDR3: TGCGCCAGCAGTGATAAAAGGGGACCCCACGAGCAGTACTTC. Protein product: CASSDKRGPHEQYF.